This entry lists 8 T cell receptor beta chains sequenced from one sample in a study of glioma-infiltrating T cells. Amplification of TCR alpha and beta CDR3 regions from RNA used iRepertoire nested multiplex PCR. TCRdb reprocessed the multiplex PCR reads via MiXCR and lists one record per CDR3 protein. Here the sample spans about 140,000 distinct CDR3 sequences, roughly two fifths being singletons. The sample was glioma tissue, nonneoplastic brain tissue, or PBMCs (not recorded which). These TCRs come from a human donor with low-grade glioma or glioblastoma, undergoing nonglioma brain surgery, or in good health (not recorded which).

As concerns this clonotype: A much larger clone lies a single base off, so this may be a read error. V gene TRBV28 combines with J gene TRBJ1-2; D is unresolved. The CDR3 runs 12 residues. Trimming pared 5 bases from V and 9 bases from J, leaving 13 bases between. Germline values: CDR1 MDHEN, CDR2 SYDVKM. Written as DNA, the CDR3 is TGTGCCAGCAGTCTAGGACTGGGTAGCTACACCTTC. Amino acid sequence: CASSLGLGSYTF.

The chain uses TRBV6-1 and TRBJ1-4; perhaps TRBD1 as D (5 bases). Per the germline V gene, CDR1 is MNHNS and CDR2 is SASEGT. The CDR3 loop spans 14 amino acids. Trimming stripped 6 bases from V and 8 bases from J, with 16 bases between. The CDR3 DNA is TGTGCCAGCAGCTCCCTGGGACCTCGGGAAAAACTGTTTTTT. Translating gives CASSSLGPREKLFF.

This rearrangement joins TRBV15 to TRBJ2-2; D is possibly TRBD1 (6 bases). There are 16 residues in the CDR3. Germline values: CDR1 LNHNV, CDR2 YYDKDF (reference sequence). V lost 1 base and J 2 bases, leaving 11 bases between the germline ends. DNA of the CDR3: TGTGCCACCAGCAGAGCGGGACAAATAAACACCGGGGAGCTGTTTTTT. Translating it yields CATSRAGQINTGELFF.

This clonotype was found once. The CDR3 DNA is TGCGCCAGCCGACGAGACGGGGACGAGCAGTACTTC. Residues: CASRRDGDEQYF. The chain couples TRBV5-1 to TRBJ2-7, with a tentative D call TRBD2 (5 bases). The V end lost 7 bases, the J end lost 5 bases, and 13 bases lay between the germline ends. Germline-derived CDR1 and CDR2 are SGHRS and YFSETQ. The CDR3 has 12 residues.

The DNA for the CDR3 is TGCAGCGGTCGGAGCTGGGATACGCAGTATTTT. This sequence encodes CSGRSWDTQYF. This chain connects TRBV29-1 to TRBJ2-3; D ambiguous. Trimming removed 7 bases at V and 6 bases at J, with 11 bases between. CDR1 is SQVTM and CDR2 is ANQGSEA in the germline V gene. The CDR3 sequence is 11 residues long.

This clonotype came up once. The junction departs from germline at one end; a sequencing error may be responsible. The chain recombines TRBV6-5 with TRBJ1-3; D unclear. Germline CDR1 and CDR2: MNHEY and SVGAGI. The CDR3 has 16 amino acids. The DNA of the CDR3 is TGTGCCAGCAGTTACACAGAAACGGGGTCTGGAAACACCAAATATTTT. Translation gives CASSYTETGSGNTKYF.

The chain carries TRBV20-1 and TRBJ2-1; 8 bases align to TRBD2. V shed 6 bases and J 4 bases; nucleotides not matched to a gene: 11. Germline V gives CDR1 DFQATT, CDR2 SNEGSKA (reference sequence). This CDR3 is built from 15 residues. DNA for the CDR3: TGCAGTGCCAAACCCTTAGCGGGACGGTACAATGAGCAGTTCTTC. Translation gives CSAKPLAGRYNEQFF.

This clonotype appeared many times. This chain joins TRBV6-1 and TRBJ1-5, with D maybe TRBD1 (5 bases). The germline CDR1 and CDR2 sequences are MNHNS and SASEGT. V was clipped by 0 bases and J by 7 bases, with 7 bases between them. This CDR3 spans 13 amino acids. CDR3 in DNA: TGTGCCAGCAGTGAAGCGGGGACGCAGCCCCAGCATTTT. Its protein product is CASSEAGTQPQHF.